Presented here are 20 T cell receptor beta chains from one specimen sequenced in a study of T cells in Graves' hyperthyroidism and ophthalmopathy. The CDR3 regions of TCR beta were amplified from RNA transcripts. First-round RT-PCR with HTBI primers amplified the TCR CDR3 region. TCRdb reprocessed the multiplex PCR reads via MiXCR and lists one record per CDR3 protein. The top ten hold 6.5% to 9% of the sample, which has around 620,000 distinct CDR3 sequences, 13% to 15% seen once. Sequenced material: blood. The receptors here all came from a young woman with Graves' ophthalmopathy.

This clonotype has just a few counts. The chain links TRBV6-2 or TRBV6-3 to TRBJ2-7; D uncertain. The V end lost 2 bases, the J end lost 4 bases, and 6 bases lay between the germline ends. This CDR3 has 12 residues. Germline values: CDR1 MNHEY, CDR2 SVGEGT. As DNA, the CDR3 is TGTGCCAGCAGTTACGCGTGGTACGAGCAGTACTTC. It specifies CASSYAWYEQYF.

The chain recombines TRBV6-1 with TRBJ2-7; TRBD1 matches at 9 bases. Germline lookup yields CDR1 MNHNS and CDR2 SASEGT. This CDR3 region has 19 residues. Trimming at V came to 5 bases and at J to 3 bases, leaving 20 bases not matched to a gene. CDR3 sequence (DNA): TGTGCCAGCAGTTACGCGGTGGTGGGGAAAGACAGGGGGTTCTACGAGCAGTACTTC. Translated, it gives CASSYAVVGKDRGFYEQYF.

This clonotype was counted many times. CDR3: CASSNIPGQGDGYGYTF. DNA for the CDR3: TGTGCCAGCAGTAATATTCCGGGACAGGGTGATGGGTATGGCTACACCTTC. The chain has TRBV12-3 or TRBV12-4 and TRBJ1-2; 9 bases fit TRBD1. There are 17 residues in the CDR3. J gave up 5 bases and V 5 bases, and 15 bases lay outside the gene matches.

This clonotype was detected many times. The rearrangement uses TRBV19 and TRBJ1-1; 9 bases are shared with TRBD1. Germline loops: CDR1 LNHDA, CDR2 SQIVND (reference sequence). The CDR3 has 16 amino acids. V was pared by 3 bases and J by 5 bases, with 10 bases of the junction left unmatched. CDR3 amino acids: CASSILRTGVHTEAFF. DNA of the CDR3: TGTGCCAGTAGTATTCTAAGGACAGGGGTTCATACTGAAGCTTTCTTT. The entire variable domain, with the rest obtained from reference TRBV19 and TRBJ1-1, is as follows: DGGITQSPKYLFRKEGQNVTLSCEQNLNHDAMYWYRQDPGQGLRLIYYSQIVNDFQKGDIAEGYSVSREKKESFPLTVTSAQKNPTAFYLCASSILRTGVHTEAFFGQGTRLTVV.

This clonotype has ten or more counts. The chain employs TRBV27 and TRBJ1-5; D ambiguous. Trimming cost V 3 bases and J 6 bases, with 12 bases left between them. Germline lookup yields CDR1 MNHEY and CDR2 SMNVEV (reference sequence). The CDR3 totals 14 residues. The CDR3 sequence is CASSLVHTGQPQHF. The CDR3 nucleotides are TGTGCCAGCAGTTTGGTCCACACGGGTCAGCCCCAGCATTTT.

This clonotype was picked up many times. This chain joins TRBV27 and TRBJ2-7, with D possibly matching TRBD2 (6 bases). Germline CDR1 is MNHEY and CDR2 is SMNVEV (reference sequence). The CDR3 is 12 residues long. Trimming removed 7 bases from V and 7 bases from J, with 14 bases in between. Written as DNA, the CDR3 is TGTGCCAGCAACGACCTCCGGGGGGAGCAGTACTTC. Encoded protein: CASNDLRGEQYF.

The chain joins TRBV30 to TRBJ2-1; 10 bases line up with TRBD2. In germline, CDR1 is GTSNPN, CDR2 SVGIG (reference sequence). The CDR3 is 15 residues long. The ends lost 3 bases at V and 9 bases at J; junction bases unmatched: 11. CDR3 DNA sequence: TGTGCCTGGAGCCTCGGGCTAGCGGGAGCCGGTGAGCAGTTCTTC. Amino acids: CAWSLGLAGAGEQFF.

The V call is TRBV11-2, the J call TRBJ2-6; tentative D call: TRBD1 (6 bases). The germline V and J ends were trimmed by 10 bases and 4 bases, with 17 bases remaining between them. There are 15 residues in the CDR3. Per the germline V gene, CDR1 is SGHAT and CDR2 is FQNNGV. Here the CDR3 reads CATQPRGSGANVLTF. The CDR3 nucleotides read TGTGCCACCCAACCCAGGGGATCCGGGGCCAACGTCCTGACTTTC.

This clonotype was seen ten or more times. This sequence joins TRBV11-3 and TRBJ2-1; no firm D call. The CDR3 extends over 16 amino acids. Germline CDR1 reads SGHNT; CDR2 reads YENEEA. V shed 1 base and J shed 1 base, with 11 bases lying between them. CDR3 coding DNA: TGTGCCAGCAGCTTAGTAGCATGGGGTTCCTACAATGAGCAGTTCTTC. Translated: CASSLVAWGSYNEQFF.

This clonotype came up a few times. V is TRBV30 and J is TRBJ2-7; D is unclear. The CDR3 extends over 13 amino acids. Trimming cost V 4 bases and J 0 bases, with 10 bases left between them. In germline, CDR1 is GTSNPN, CDR2 SVGIG (reference sequence). CDR3 nucleotides: TGTGCCTGGACTGGAAGAAGCTCCTACGAGCAGTACTTC. Its translation: CAWTGRSSYEQYF.

This clonotype was counted a few times. The chain joins TRBV20-1 to TRBJ2-1; D call uncertain. The germline V gene encodes CDR1 DFQATT and CDR2 SNEGSKA (reference sequence). V was pared by 2 bases and J by 5 bases, with 4 bases between. This CDR3 region has 11 residues. CDR3 coding DNA: TGCAGTGCTAGAATTAACAATGAGCAGTTCTTC. Translated: CSARINNEQFF.

This clonotype was detected many times. V gene TRBV20-1 combines with J gene TRBJ2-5; the match to TRBD2 covers 7 bases. J gave up 1 base and V 6 bases, and 11 bases lay outside the gene matches. This CDR3 spans 15 amino acids. Germline assignment: CDR1 DFQATT and CDR2 SNEGSKA (reference sequence). CDR3 loop: CSAYGLGGIQETQYF. The CDR3 bases are TGCAGTGCCTACGGACTAGGCGGGATCCAAGAGACCCAGTACTTC.

V is TRBV20-1 and J is TRBJ2-3, with TRBD2 matching 8 bases. The CDR3 length is 13 residues. The V and J ends lost 8 bases and 6 bases, in that order; junction bases with no gene match: 10. The V gene's germline CDR1 is DFQATT and CDR2 SNEGSKA (reference sequence). This CDR3 is CSLAATGGDTQYF. The CDR3 DNA sequence: TGCAGTCTAGCTGCGACGGGGGGGGATACGCAGTATTTT.

This chain joins TRBV7-8 and TRBJ1-5; D ambiguous. The V gene lost 1 base and the J gene lost 0 bases, with 7 bases spanning the gap. The germline V gene has CDR1 SGHVS and CDR2 FQNEAQ. CDR3 length equals 15 residues. In nucleotides, the CDR3 is TGTGCCAGCAGCTTAGGACGGGTTAGCAATCAGCCCCAGCATTTT. It encodes CASSLGRVSNQPQHF.

This clonotype was seen at least ten times. This chain links TRBV28 with TRBJ2-7; D is tentatively TRBD1 or TRBD2 (5 bases each). The V and J ends lost 4 bases and 2 bases respectively, with 15 bases between them. Germline CDR1 MDHEN, CDR2 SYDVKM. The CDR3 is 15 residues long. The CDR3, as DNA: TGTGCCAGCAGTTCGTCCGGGACCCAGGCCTACGAGCAGTACTTC. This encodes CASSSSGTQAYEQYF.

In this sample, this clonotype turned up a few times. The chain has TRBV20-1 and TRBJ1-5, with no clear D. Germline V CDR1 and CDR2: DFQATT, SNEGSKA (reference sequence). The CDR3 contains 13 residues. V was shortened by 1 base and J by 6 bases, with 10 bases between the two germline ends. The CDR3 DNA reads TGCAGTGCTAGAGTGAGGGATAGTCAGCCCCAGCATTTT. Protein sequence: CSARVRDSQPQHF.

Of note for this clonotype: Germline and junction disagree at one end, which may indicate a read error. This chain connects TRBV7-7 to TRBJ2-1; a possible D gene is TRBD1 (7 bases). This CDR3 has 17 residues. From germline, CDR1 is SSHAT and CDR2 FNYEAQ (reference sequence). The CDR3 coding sequence is TGTGCTAGCAGCTTAGACCTCATGGCAGGGGGGATCAATGAGCAGTTCTTC. Residues: CASSLDLMAGGINEQFF.

This clonotype was seen ten or more times. CDR3 in amino acids: CASSRGLANTDTQYF. In nucleotides, the CDR3 is TGTGCCAGCAGTCGGGGACTAGCTAACACAGATACGCAGTATTTT. The chain links TRBV7-9 to TRBJ2-3; 9 nucleotides line up with TRBD2. V was clipped by 6 bases and J by 2 bases; unmatched bases: 6. Germline V gene data show CDR1 as SEHNR and CDR2 as FQNEAQ (reference sequence). The CDR3 extends over 15 amino acids.

The table lists this clonotype with a few counts. The rearrangement uses TRBV19 and TRBJ2-1; TRBD1 matches 9 bases. The length of the CDR3 is 15 residues. V was pared by 4 bases and J by 5 bases, with 6 bases of the junction left unmatched. Germline-derived CDR1 and CDR2 are LNHDA and SQIVND (reference sequence). The CDR3 DNA sequence: TGTGCCAGTAGTACACAGGGGGCTGGAAACAATGAGCAGTTCTTC. The encoded protein is CASSTQGAGNNEQFF.

This clonotype occurred many times. V is TRBV2 and J is TRBJ2-5; 8 nucleotides match TRBD1. V gave up 6 bases and J gave up 5 bases; unmatched junction bases: 5. The CDR3 is 13 residues long. CDR1 is SNHLY, CDR2 FYNNEI, per germline. CDR3 residues: CASRAGGSETQYF. The CDR3 region has the DNA TGTGCCAGCAGGGCAGGGGGCAGCGAGACCCAGTACTTC.